These 26 T cell receptor beta chains were sequenced from one sample in a study of identical twins. Using its own MiXCR run on the 5' RACE reads, TCRdb lists one record per CDR3 protein. The repertoire has approximately 1.8 million distinct CDR3 sequences, under 35% of them found once; the top ten carry 0.25% to 0.3%. The sequenced sample consisted of cord blood. The source of these receptors is a newborn girl in good health.

This clonotype has only a few counts. V is TRBV5-1 and J is TRBJ2-7; 10 positions match TRBD1. Germline CDR1 and CDR2: SGHRS and YFSETQ. The CDR3 runs 18 residues. V dropped 0 bases and J dropped 0; count of bases not matched to a gene: 9. The CDR3 region is CASSLEATGTGASYEQYF. CDR3 DNA: TGCGCCAGCAGCTTGGAGGCGACCGGGACAGGGGCCTCCTACGAGCAGTACTTC.

This clonotype was detected a few times. The chain uses TRBV3-1 and TRBJ1-1, with TRBD1 matching 8 bases. Per germline, CDR1 LGHDT and CDR2 YNNKEL (reference sequence). This CDR3 contains 12 residues. J gave up 1 base and V 10 bases, and 2 bases lay outside the gene matches. CDR3 amino acids: CATGQGNTEAFF. CDR3 nucleotide sequence: TGTGCCACCGGACAGGGGAACACTGAAGCTTTCTTT.

The rearrangement joins TRBV28 to TRBJ2-1, with 10 bases aligning to TRBD1. The germline V gene has CDR1 MDHEN and CDR2 SYDVKM. The CDR3 covers 18 residues. Trimming cost V 8 bases and J 8 bases; bases outside gene matches: 21. The CDR3 region is CASVQKIGRQGAKYEQFF. CDR3 DNA: TGTGCCAGCGTACAAAAAATTGGTAGACAGGGGGCTAAGTATGAGCAGTTCTTC.

This clonotype has ten or more counts. The chain employs TRBV7-9 and TRBJ2-5; a possible D gene is TRBD1 (5 bases). The DNA end is more similar to TRBJ2-7, so the J call may be wrong. CDR3 length: 13 residues. The germline gives CDR1 SEHNR, CDR2 FQNEAQ (reference sequence). In DNA, the CDR3 is TGTGCCAGCAGCTTAGGCAGGGTCAACGAGCAGTACTTC. It specifies CASSLGRVNEQYF.

CDR3 DNA: TGTGCCAGCCGCGGGAGAGAGGTCCTCAGGGGCTACACCTTC. Amino acids: CASRGREVLRGYTF. The chain couples TRBV6-1 to TRBJ1-2, with D unresolved. The CDR3 is 14 residues long. CDR1 is MNHNS and CDR2 is SASEGT in the germline V gene. Trimming pared 8 bases from V and 8 bases from J, leaving 21 bases between.

The genes are TRBV2 and TRBJ2-7; TRBD2 aligns across 9 bases. Germline V CDR1 and CDR2: SNHLY, FYNNEI. The CDR3 is 13 residues long. J was trimmed by 3 bases and V by 7 bases; bases with no gene match: 4. CDR3 in amino acids: CASNRLADYEQYF. The DNA of the CDR3 is TGTGCCAGCAATAGACTAGCGGACTACGAGCAGTACTTC.

This clonotype has more than one count but fewer than ten. Compared with germline, one end of the junction differs, possibly owing to a read error. The CDR3 DNA reads as TGTGCCAGCTCGCCACGCTCCTTGACTAGCGGGGGGGCTGAGCAGTTCTTC. This encodes CASSPRSLTSGGAEQFF. The chain links TRBV18 to TRBJ2-1, with TRBD2 matching over 14 bases. Germline CDR1 KGHSH, CDR2 LQKENI. The CDR3 loop spans 17 amino acids.

The CDR3 DNA reads TGTGCCAGCAGTTGGCTGCTAAGTTCTGGGGCCAACGTCCTGACTTTC. This sequence encodes CASSWLLSSGANVLTF. The V and J genes are TRBV12-3 or TRBV12-4 and TRBJ2-6; D uncertain. V was pared by 4 bases and J by 1 base, with 11 bases between. The CDR3 length is 16 residues.

This clonotype has a handful of counts. V is TRBV4-1 and J is TRBJ1-6; a weak D match, TRBD1 (5 bases). Trimming stripped 2 bases from V and 5 bases from J, with 16 bases between. Germline V CDR1 and CDR2: MGHRA, YSYEKL. The CDR3 is made up of 17 amino acids. CDR3 protein: CASSQSPSGSNNSPLHF. In DNA form, the CDR3 reads TGCGCCAGCAGCCAAAGCCCCTCAGGGAGCAATAATTCACCCCTCCACTTT.

This clonotype was seen a few times. This sequence joins TRBV28 and TRBJ2-1, with D perhaps TRBD1 (5 bases). The closer fit of TRBJ2-7 to the DNA end suggests the J call may be wrong. Per germline, CDR1 MDHEN and CDR2 SYDVKM. This CDR3 spans 14 amino acids. The CDR3 region has the DNA TGTGCCAGCAGTTTGCAGGGCACCTACAATGAGCAGTACTTC. Amino acids: CASSLQGTYNEQYF.

CDR3: CASSQDFGLGGDTQYF. The CDR3, as DNA: TGTGCCAGCAGCCAAGATTTCGGACTAGGAGGGGATACGCAGTATTTT. V gene TRBV4-2 combines with J gene TRBJ2-3; 7 nucleotides line up with TRBD2. Germline CDR1 LGHNA, CDR2 YNFKEQ. The J segment lost 6 bases and the V segment lost 0 bases, leaving 9 bases of the junction unmatched. The CDR3 is 16 amino acids.

With regard to this clonotype: An end of the junction does not agree with germline; a read error may underlie this. This chain links TRBV12-3 or TRBV12-4 with TRBJ1-1, with a weak D call TRBD1 (6 bases). The CDR3 has 14 residues. The CDR3: CVSSFGQTLYEAFF. CDR3 sequence (DNA): TGTGTCAGCAGTTTTGGACAGACGCTATATGAAGCTTTCTTT.

The chain recombines TRBV21-1 with TRBJ1-6; TRBD1, the table's D call, was not compared with the DNA. TRBV21-1 is a listed pseudogene. The CDR3 has 16 residues. CDR3 DNA sequence: TGTGCCAGCAGCAACTTAGGCCCTGTCTGCAATTCACCCCTCCACTTT. Residues: CASSNLGPVCNSPLHF.

Regarding this clonotype: One end of the junction fails to match germline, which may point to a read error. In DNA, the CDR3 is TGCAGTGCCTCCGGACTAGCGGGAAGCTCCTACAGTGAGCAGTTCTTC. This encodes CSASGLAGSSYSEQFF. V gene TRBV20-1 combines with J gene TRBJ2-1; 12 nucleotides match TRBD2. The CDR3 spans 16 residues. Germline V gene sequence: CDR1 DFQATT, CDR2 SNEGSKA (reference sequence).

This clonotype was detected ten times or more. The chain is built from TRBV28 and TRBJ2-3, with D uncertain. Looked up from germline, CDR1 is MDHEN and CDR2 is SYDVKM. The CDR3 is 13 residues long. Trimming pared 3 bases from V and 4 bases from J, leaving 8 bases between. The CDR3 region has the DNA TGTGCCAGCAGTTTCTCTCACTCAGATACGCAGTATTTT. Encoded protein: CASSFSHSDTQYF.

There are many counts of this clonotype. The rearrangement links TRBV25-1 to TRBJ2-7; TRBD1 might be the D (6 bases). The CDR3 is made up of 15 amino acids. V was pared by 2 bases and J by 2 bases, with 13 bases between. Germline CDR1 and CDR2: MGHDK and SYGVNS. The CDR3: CASSESVGQTYEQYF. The DNA for the CDR3 is TGTGCCAGCAGTGAAAGTGTGGGACAAACCTACGAGCAGTACTTC.

V and J are TRBV20-1 and TRBJ2-3, with 10 positions matching TRBD2. This CDR3 contains 16 residues. The trim removed 5 bases at V and 2 bases at J, leaving 10 bases unmatched. The germline gives CDR1 DFQATT, CDR2 SNEGSKA (reference sequence). CDR3 sequence: CSAVKYSGGTTDTQYF. In DNA form, the CDR3 reads TGCAGTGCTGTCAAATATAGCGGGGGGACCACAGATACGCAGTATTTT.

This clonotype has more than one count but fewer than ten. This chain links TRBV10-3 with TRBJ2-3; 11 positions match TRBD2. Germline CDR1 ENHRY, CDR2 SYGVKD. The J segment lost 7 bases and the V segment lost 7 bases, leaving 7 bases of the junction unmatched. The CDR3 loop spans 14 amino acids. In DNA, the CDR3 is TGTGCCATCAATTTAGCGGGGGGGCAAAATACGCAGTATTTT. It codes for CAINLAGGQNTQYF.

This clonotype appeared many times. This chain connects TRBV20-1 to TRBJ1-2, with 10 bases matching TRBD1. Germline V gene sequence: CDR1 DFQATT, CDR2 SNEGSKA (reference sequence). The CDR3 has 13 amino acids. V shed 4 bases, J shed 6 bases, and the junction held 5 bases outside the gene matches. In nucleotides, the CDR3 is TGCAGTGCTAAATCCGGGACAGGGGATGGCTACACCTTC. It translates to CSAKSGTGDGYTF.

This clonotype came up a few times. The genes are TRBV20-1 and TRBJ2-7; 8 bases are shared with TRBD2. This CDR3 contains 15 residues. Germline V lookup: CDR1 DFQATT, CDR2 SNEGSKA (reference sequence). The junction had 12 bases not matched to a gene; V was cut back by 1 base and J by 7 bases. CDR3: CSARVKAGVYNEQYF. The DNA of the CDR3 is TGCAGTGCTAGAGTGAAAGCGGGGGTGTACAATGAGCAGTACTTC.

This clonotype has only one observation. The V gene is TRBV6-6, the J gene TRBJ2-5; TRBD1 matches 9 bases. After removal of 6 bases from V and 5 bases from J, the junction contained 7 bases not matched to a gene. This CDR3 has 14 amino acids. From germline, CDR1 is MNHNY and CDR2 SVGAGI (reference sequence). This CDR3 is CASRSGQGTETQYF. The CDR3, as DNA: TGTGCCAGCAGGTCGGGACAGGGTACGGAGACCCAGTACTTC.

The J gene is TRBJ2-7, the V gene TRBV4-2; D gene unclear. The CDR3 is 16 residues long. Per the germline V gene, CDR1 is LGHNA and CDR2 is YNFKEQ. Trimming stripped 0 bases from V and 4 bases from J, with 16 bases between. The CDR3, as DNA: TGTGCCAGCAGCCAAGATAATCGGGTGGTCGGATACGAGCAGTACTTC. It translates to CASSQDNRVVGYEQYF.

This clonotype was picked up many times. One end of the junction fails to match germline, which may point to a read error. The rearrangement links TRBV5-1 to TRBJ2-3; 8 bases are a match to TRBD2. Germline V gene lookup returns CDR1 SGHRS and CDR2 YFSETQ. CDR3 length: 14 amino acids. This chain's CDR3 is CASSPSGSTDTQYF. CDR3 DNA: TGTGCCAGCAGCCCTAGCGGGAGCACAGATACGCAGTATTTT.

This clonotype has ten or more counts. The chain couples TRBV10-2 to TRBJ1-1; D remains unclear. The length of the CDR3 is 13 residues. From germline, CDR1 is WSHSY and CDR2 SAAADI. Trimming removed 2 bases at V and 0 bases at J, with 4 bases between. This CDR3 reads CASSELVNTEAFF. Here the CDR3 DNA reads TGCGCCAGCAGTGAGCTGGTGAACACTGAAGCTTTCTTT.

The chain joins TRBV5-4 to TRBJ1-6; D is unclear. V was cut by 0 bases and J by 5 bases, with 12 bases left in between. This CDR3 region has 16 residues. CDR1 SGHNT and CDR2 YYREEE come from the germline V gene (reference sequence). As DNA, the CDR3 is TGTGCCAGCAGCTTGGCCGAGGCAGATCATAATTCACCCCTCCACTTT. Residues: CASSLAEADHNSPLHF. The full variable domain, completed using reference TRBV5-4 and TRBJ1-6, is ETGVTQSPTHLIKTRGQQVTLRCSSQSGHNTVSWYQQALGQGPQFIFQYYREEENGRGNFPPRFSGLQFPNYSSELNVNALELDDSALYLCASSLAEADHNSPLHFGNGTRLTVT.

The chain is built from TRBV12-3 or TRBV12-4 and TRBJ1-3, with 7 bases matching TRBD1. This CDR3 spans 15 amino acids. V dropped 2 bases and J dropped 2; count of bases not matched to a gene: 3. In DNA form, the CDR3 reads TGTGCCAGCAGTTTACGGGGACAGCCTGGAAACACCATATATTTT. Its protein product is CASSLRGQPGNTIYF.